Listed below are T cell receptor beta chains from one sample, sequenced in a study of blood T cell repertoires in COVID-19. Here immunoSEQ multiplex PCR was the method, and the copy in TCRdb shows in-frame clones only, minus some. The data contain tens of thousands of clones, 75% to 90% of them seen just once; the ten biggest clones take up roughly a third. Sequencing input: peripheral blood. These receptors all come from a woman of 80 years or more with active or convalescent COVID-19. Each CDR3 is given with its conserved first and last residue. The order of the fields is clone size, J gene, D gene, V gene, CDR3 protein, CDR3 DNA. A D gene is named only where the DNA matches it firmly. Clone sizes are given selectively: once, few, many, or a class where the clone is expanded.

size: .; J: TRBJ2-2; D: .; V: TRBV6-4; CDR3: CASTPFPGSDTGELFF; DNA: TGTGCCAGCACCCCTTTCCCGGGGAGCGACACCGGGGAGCTGTTTTTT
size: .; J: TRBJ2-1; D: .; V: TRBV10-3; CDR3: CAIRQGLYNEQFF; DNA: TGTGCCATCAGGCAGGGGTTGTACAATGAGCAGTTCTTC
size: once; J: TRBJ2-1; D: TRBD1; V: TRBV19; CDR3: CASSPGPGQSSYNEQFF; DNA: TGTGCCAGTAGTCCTGGCCCGGGACAGAGCTCCTACAATGAGCAGTTCTTC
size: .; J: TRBJ1-4; D: .; V: TRBV29-1; CDR3: CSVSSTGMGEKLFF; DNA: TGCAGCGTCAGTTCCACAGGGATGGGTGAAAAACTGTTTTTT
size: .; J: TRBJ2-1; D: .; V: TRBV4-1; CDR3: CASSQQGFGEQFF; DNA: TGCGCCAGCAGCCAGCAGGGATTCGGTGAGCAGTTCTTC
size: .; J: TRBJ1-2; D: TRBD1; V: TRBV5-6; CDR3: CASSSTGSNYGYTF; DNA: TGTGCCAGCAGCTCGACAGGGTCGAACTATGGCTACACCTTC
size: .; J: TRBJ2-3; D: TRBD2; V: TRBV29-1; CDR3: CSVVEQRGSTDTQYF; DNA: TGCAGCGTTGTTGAACAGCGGGGGAGCACAGATACGCAGTATTTT
size: .; J: TRBJ2-4; D: .; V: TRBV28; CDR3: CASNTHREAKNIQYF; DNA: TGTGCCAGCAACACACACAGGGAAGCCAAAAACATTCAGTACTTC
size: .; J: TRBJ2-1; D: TRBD2; V: TRBV3-1/TRBV3-2; CDR3: CASSQDSGGGAVNEQFF; DNA: TGTGCCAGCAGCCAAGATTCTGGCGGGGGGGCCGTAAATGAGCAGTTCTTC
size: .; J: TRBJ2-3; D: TRBD2; V: TRBV18; CDR3: CASSRSGGTDTQYF; DNA: TGTGCCAGCTCCAGGAGCGGGGGCACAGATACGCAGTATTTT
size: .; J: TRBJ2-2; D: .; V: TRBV7-3; CDR3: CASSINTGELFF; DNA: TGTGCCAGCAGCATAAACACCGGGGAGCTGTTTTTT
size: .; J: TRBJ1-6; D: .; V: TRBV2; CDR3: CASQGIGINSPLHF; DNA: TGTGCCAGTCAGGGAATAGGGATTAATTCACCCCTCCACTTT
size: .; J: TRBJ2-1; D: .; V: TRBV12-5; CDR3: CASGTGSSYNEQFF; DNA: TGTGCTAGTGGTACAGGGAGCTCCTACAATGAGCAGTTCTTC
size: once; J: TRBJ2-2; D: TRBD2; V: TRBV7-8; CDR3: CASSPLTGGANTGELFF; DNA: TGTGCCAGCAGCCCCCTGACGGGGGGAGCGAACACCGGGGAGCTGTTTTTT
size: .; J: TRBJ2-2; D: TRBD1; V: TRBV9; CDR3: CASSLTGSDTGELFF; DNA: TGTGCCAGCAGCCTGACAGGGTCCGACACCGGGGAGCTGTTTTTT
size: .; J: TRBJ2-2; D: .; V: TRBV6-5; CDR3: CASSPLSRYGELFF; DNA: TGTGCCAGCAGTCCCCTGAGTCGCTATGGGGAGCTGTTTTTT